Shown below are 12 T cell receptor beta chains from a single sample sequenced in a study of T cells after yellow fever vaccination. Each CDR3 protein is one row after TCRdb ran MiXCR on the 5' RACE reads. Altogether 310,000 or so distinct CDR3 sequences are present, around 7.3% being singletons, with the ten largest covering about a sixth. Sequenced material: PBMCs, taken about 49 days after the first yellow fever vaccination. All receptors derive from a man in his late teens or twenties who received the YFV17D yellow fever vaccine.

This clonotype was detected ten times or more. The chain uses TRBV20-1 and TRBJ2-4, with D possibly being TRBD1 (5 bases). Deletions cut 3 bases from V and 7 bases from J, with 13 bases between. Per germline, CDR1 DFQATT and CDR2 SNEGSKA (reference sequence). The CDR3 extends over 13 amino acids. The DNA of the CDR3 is TGCAGTGCTAGGGGGCCTGTTGGGAACATTCAGTACTTC. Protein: CSARGPVGNIQYF.

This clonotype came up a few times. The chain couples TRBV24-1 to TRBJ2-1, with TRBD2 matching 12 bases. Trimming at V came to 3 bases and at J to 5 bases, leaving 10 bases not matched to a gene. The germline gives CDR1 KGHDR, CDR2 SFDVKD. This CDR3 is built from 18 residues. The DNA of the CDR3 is TGTGCCACCAGTGATCGTATCAACGGACTAGCGGGGCACAATGAGCAGTTCTTC. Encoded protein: CATSDRINGLAGHNEQFF.

The CDR3: CASSVPIDWGPTNTGELFF. CDR3 coding DNA: TGTGCCAGCAGTGTCCCGATCGATTGGGGCCCTACAAACACCGGGGAGCTGTTTTTT. The chain couples TRBV2 to TRBJ2-2, with D possibly matching TRBD1 (5 bases). In germline, CDR1 is SNHLY, CDR2 FYNNEI. The CDR3 is 19 amino acids. Trimming pared 4 bases from V and 2 bases from J, leaving 23 bases between.

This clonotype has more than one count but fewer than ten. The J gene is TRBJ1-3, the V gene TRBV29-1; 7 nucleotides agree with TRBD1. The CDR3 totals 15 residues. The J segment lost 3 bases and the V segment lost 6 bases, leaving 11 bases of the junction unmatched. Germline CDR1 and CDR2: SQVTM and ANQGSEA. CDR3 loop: CSVAPRGLGGNTIYF. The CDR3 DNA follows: TGCAGCGTCGCCCCGAGGGGGCTGGGTGGAAACACCATATATTTT.

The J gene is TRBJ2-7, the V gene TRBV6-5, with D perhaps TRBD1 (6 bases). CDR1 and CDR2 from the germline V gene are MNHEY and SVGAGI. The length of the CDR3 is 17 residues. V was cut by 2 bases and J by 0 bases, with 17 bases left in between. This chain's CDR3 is CASSYVEGGPNSYEQYV. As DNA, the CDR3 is TGTGCCAGCAGTTACGTCGAAGGGGGTCCCAACTCCTACGAGCAGTACGTC.

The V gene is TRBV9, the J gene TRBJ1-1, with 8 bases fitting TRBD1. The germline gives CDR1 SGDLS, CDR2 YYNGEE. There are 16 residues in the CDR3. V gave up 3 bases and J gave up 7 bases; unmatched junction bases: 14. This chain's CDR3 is CASSGSSRGLTSEAFF. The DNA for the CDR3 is TGTGCCAGCAGCGGTTCAAGCAGGGGGCTAACTAGTGAAGCTTTCTTT.

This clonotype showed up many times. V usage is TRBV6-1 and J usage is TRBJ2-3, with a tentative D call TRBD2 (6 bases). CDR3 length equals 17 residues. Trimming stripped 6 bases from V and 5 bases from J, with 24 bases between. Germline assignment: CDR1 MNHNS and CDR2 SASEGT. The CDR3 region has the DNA TGTGCCAGCAGCCTAAGGTCGGGGCGCGGGGTCGGAGATACGCAGTATTTT. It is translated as CASSLRSGRGVGDTQYF.

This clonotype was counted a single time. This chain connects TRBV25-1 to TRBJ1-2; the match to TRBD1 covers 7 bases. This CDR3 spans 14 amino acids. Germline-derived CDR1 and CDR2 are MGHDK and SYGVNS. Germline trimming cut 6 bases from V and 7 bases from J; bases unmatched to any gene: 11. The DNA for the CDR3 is TGTGCCAGCAGCACAGGGGCCCTTGTGGGTGGCTACACCTTC. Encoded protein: CASSTGALVGGYTF.

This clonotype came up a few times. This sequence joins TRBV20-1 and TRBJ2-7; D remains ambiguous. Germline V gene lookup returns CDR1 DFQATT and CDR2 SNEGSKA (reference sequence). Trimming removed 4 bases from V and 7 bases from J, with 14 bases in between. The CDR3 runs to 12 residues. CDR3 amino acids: CSAIPGPREQYF. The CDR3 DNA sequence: TGCAGTGCTATTCCCGGACCCAGGGAGCAGTACTTC.

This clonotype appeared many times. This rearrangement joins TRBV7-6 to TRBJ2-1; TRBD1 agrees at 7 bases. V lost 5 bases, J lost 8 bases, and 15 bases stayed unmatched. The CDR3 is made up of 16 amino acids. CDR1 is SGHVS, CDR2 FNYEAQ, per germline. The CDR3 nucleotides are TGTGCCAGCAGCGTCGTTGAGGGGGCAGGTGGCTATGAGCAGTTCTTC. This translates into CASSVVEGAGGYEQFF.

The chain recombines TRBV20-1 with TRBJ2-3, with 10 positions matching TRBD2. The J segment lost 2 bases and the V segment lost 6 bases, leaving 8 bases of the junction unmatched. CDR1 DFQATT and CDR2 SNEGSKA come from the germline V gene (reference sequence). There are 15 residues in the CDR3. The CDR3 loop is CSAPSGGPSTDTQYF. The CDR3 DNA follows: TGCAGTGCCCCTAGCGGGGGCCCTTCCACAGATACGCAGTATTTT.

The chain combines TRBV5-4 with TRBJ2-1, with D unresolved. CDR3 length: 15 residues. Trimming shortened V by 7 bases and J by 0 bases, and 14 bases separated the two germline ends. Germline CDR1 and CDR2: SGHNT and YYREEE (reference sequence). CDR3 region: CASWAQTSSYNEQFF. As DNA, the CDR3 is TGTGCCAGCTGGGCCCAGACAAGCTCCTACAATGAGCAGTTCTTC.